Following are 31 T cell receptor beta chains from one sample sequenced in a study of shared clonotypes between healthy human individuals. Sequencing was performed with immunoSEQ multiplex PCR; in TCRdb, only in-frame clones are kept and a portion is missing. The sample includes roughly 2,000,000 clones, roughly 95% of them seen just once. Naive-designated CD8 cells lacked CD45RO, were positively enriched for CCR7, and omitted terminally differentiated effector memory CD45RA+ cells. The sample consisted of naive CD8+ T cells sorted from blood. The receptor set was obtained from a man between 18 and 29 years old in good health.

The chain is built from TRBV7-2 and TRBJ1-6, with D uncertain. V lost 2 bases and J lost 8, with 10 bases in between. Per the germline V gene, CDR1 is SGHTA and CDR2 is FQGNSA. This CDR3 spans 14 amino acids. The CDR3 coding sequence is TGTGCCAGCAGCTTATTTTCGATCGATTCACCCCTCCACTTT. It translates to CASSLFSIDSPLHF.

For this clone: The identical CDR3 is also encoded by other nucleotide sequences in the sample. V is TRBV4-1 and J is TRBJ2-7, with TRBD2 identical over 8 bases. The CDR3 is 15 amino acids. The germline gives CDR1 MGHRA, CDR2 YSYEKL. V shed 0 bases and J 2 bases; nucleotides not matched to a gene: 3. The CDR3 here is CASSQEPAGAYEQYF. DNA for the CDR3: TGCGCCAGCAGCCAAGAGCCAGCGGGGGCCTACGAGCAGTACTTC.

The rearrangement uses TRBV6-6 and TRBJ2-7; a possible D gene is TRBD2 (5 bases). Germline CDR1 is MNHNY and CDR2 is SVGAGI (reference sequence). Trimming took off 7 bases at V and 5 bases at J, with 9 bases between the two ends. The CDR3 totals 11 residues. As DNA, the CDR3 is TGTGCCAGCACCCCCGGGGACGAGCAGTACTTC. As protein: CASTPGDEQYF.

This rearrangement joins TRBV11-3 to TRBJ2-1; no clear D. V was pared by 4 bases and J by 5 bases, with 15 bases between. Germline V gene sequence: CDR1 SGHNT, CDR2 YENEEA. This CDR3 comprises 15 residues. The DNA for the CDR3 is TGTGCCAGCAGCTCTCGGGCGGCCGCCAACAATGAGCAGTTCTTC. It yields the protein CASSSRAAANNEQFF.

Turning to this clone: Additional DNA sequences in this sample encode the identical CDR3. J is TRBJ2-7 and V is TRBV9, with no clear D. The CDR3 sequence is 14 residues long. The V and J ends lost 2 bases and 0 bases respectively, with 9 bases between them. The V gene's germline CDR1 is SGDLS and CDR2 YYNGEE. CDR3 sequence: CASSVFRDSYEQYF. The CDR3 DNA is TGTGCCAGCAGCGTCTTTAGGGACTCCTACGAGCAGTACTTC.

The chain employs TRBV7-2 and TRBJ2-5; D is unresolved. This CDR3 spans 11 amino acids. The germline V and J ends were trimmed by 0 bases and 6 bases, with 2 bases remaining between them. Germline CDR1 reads SGHTA; CDR2 reads FQGNSA. Here the CDR3 reads CASSLAQTQYF. CDR3 coding DNA: TGTGCCAGCAGCTTAGCCCAGACCCAGTACTTC.

In the case of this clone: Other DNA sequences of this sample code for an identical CDR3. This sequence joins TRBV4-1 and TRBJ2-7; D is ambiguous. CDR1 and CDR2 (germline): MGHRA, YSYEKL. The CDR3 runs to 14 residues. Deletions cut 1 base from V and 3 bases from J, with 10 bases between. This chain's CDR3 is CASSQVHGSYEQYF. CDR3 DNA sequence: TGCGCCAGCAGCCAAGTTCATGGCAGCTACGAGCAGTACTTC.

On this clone itself: Other DNA sequences within the sample encode an identical CDR3. This chain connects TRBV27 to TRBJ1-5; the match to TRBD1 covers 8 bases. In germline, CDR1 is MNHEY, CDR2 SMNVEV (reference sequence). The V gene end was trimmed by 5 bases and the J gene end by 4 bases; junction bases not matched to a gene: 4. The CDR3 has 14 residues. CDR3 residues: CASSTTGGNQPQHF. As DNA, the CDR3 is TGTGCCAGCAGTACCACAGGGGGTAATCAGCCCCAGCATTTT.

The chain employs TRBV6-1 and TRBJ2-7; a weak D match, TRBD1 (6 bases). V was shortened by 7 bases and J by 2 bases, with 12 bases between the two germline ends. There are 13 residues in the CDR3. The germline V gene has CDR1 MNHNS and CDR2 SASEGT. The CDR3 DNA follows: TGTGCCAGCAACCACAGGGACGCCTACGAGCAGTACTTC. Translated: CASNHRDAYEQYF.

This chain joins TRBV19 and TRBJ1-2, with D unclear. V lost 6 bases to trimming and J lost 7 bases, with 12 bases between them. The CDR3 extends over 12 amino acids. Germline CDR1 and CDR2: LNHDA and SQIVND (reference sequence). Here the CDR3 DNA reads TGTGCCAGTAGGGCGGGGATTGCTGGCTACACCTTC. This encodes CASRAGIAGYTF. Full variable domain (remainder filled in from reference TRBV19 and TRBJ1-2): DGGITQSPKYLFRKEGQNVTLSCEQNLNHDAMYWYRQDPGQGLRLIYYSQIVNDFQKGDIAEGYSVSREKKESFPLTVTSAQKNPTAFYLCASRAGIAGYTFGSGTRLTVV.

The chain uses TRBV30 and TRBJ2-7; D is ambiguous. V lost 0 bases, J lost 2 bases, and 11 bases lay in between. The CDR3 has 14 amino acids. Germline lookup yields CDR1 GTSNPN and CDR2 SVGIG (reference sequence). The CDR3 sequence is CAWSVLGFPYEQYF. CDR3 nucleotides: TGTGCCTGGAGTGTACTGGGGTTTCCCTACGAGCAGTACTTC.

V gene TRBV7-2 combines with J gene TRBJ2-1, with D hard to call. The ends were cut back, 3 bases at V and 4 bases at J, with 13 bases in the middle. This CDR3 has 15 amino acids. CDR1 and CDR2 from the germline V gene are SGHTA and FQGNSA. The CDR3 coding sequence is TGTGCCAGCAGCTTCTCCAGCGCGGATTACAATGAGCAGTTCTTC. Its translation is CASSFSSADYNEQFF.

Concerning this clone itself: In the same sample, other DNA sequences code for this CDR3. V usage is TRBV27 and J usage is TRBJ1-2; 7 positions agree with TRBD1. V was clipped by 3 bases and J by 3 bases; unmatched bases: 1. Germline CDR1 and CDR2: MNHEY and SMNVEV (reference sequence). This CDR3 region has 13 residues. CDR3 bases: TGTGCCAGCAGTTTCGACAGGGACTATGGCTACACCTTC. Protein sequence: CASSFDRDYGYTF.

This sequence joins TRBV7-8 and TRBJ2-7; D is undetermined. This CDR3 has 15 amino acids. V dropped 5 bases and J dropped 6 bases, with 20 bases sitting between them. Germline V gives CDR1 SGHVS, CDR2 FQNEAQ. CDR3 residues: CASSESRTLGSEQYF. The DNA for the CDR3 is TGTGCCAGCAGCGAAAGCCGGACCCTAGGATCCGAGCAGTACTTC.

This sequence joins TRBV7-3 and TRBJ1-1; 7 bases are a match to TRBD1. The CDR3 contains 12 residues. Per germline, CDR1 SGHTA and CDR2 FQGTGA. After removal of 4 bases from V and 8 bases from J, the junction contained 4 bases not matched to a gene. CDR3 sequence reads: CASSSSTGEAFF. In DNA, the CDR3 is TGTGCCAGCAGCTCTTCGACAGGGGAAGCTTTCTTT.

V and J are TRBV5-6 and TRBJ2-7; maybe TRBD1 (6 bases). Trimming left V 1 base short and J 2 bases short, with 16 bases between. The germline CDR1 and CDR2 sequences are SGHDT and YYEEEE. The CDR3 covers 16 residues. The CDR3 coding sequence is TGTGCCAGCAGCTTGAGCCCCAGGACAGTTACCTACGAGCAGTACTTC. This codes for CASSLSPRTVTYEQYF.

Of note for this clone: The sample has other DNA sequences that encode this CDR3 too. The CDR3 region is CASSAPLYNEQFF. CDR3 DNA: TGTGCCAGCAGCGCGCCCCTCTACAATGAGCAGTTCTTC. This chain joins TRBV9 and TRBJ2-1; D unclear. This CDR3 is built from 13 residues. V was trimmed by 3 bases and J by 3 bases, leaving 7 bases between them. Germline CDR1 reads SGDLS; CDR2 reads YYNGEE.

The V and J genes are TRBV13 and TRBJ1-4; possibly TRBD1 for D (5 bases). V was pared by 5 bases and J by 6 bases, with 13 bases between. Germline V gene data show CDR1 as PRHDT and CDR2 as FYEKMQ (reference sequence). CDR3 length: 14 amino acids. The CDR3 region is CASSLGLMDEKLFF. Written as DNA, the CDR3 is TGTGCCAGCAGCCTGGGACTAATGGATGAAAAACTGTTTTTT.

The chain combines TRBV30 with TRBJ2-1, with TRBD2 matching over 7 bases. There are 12 residues in the CDR3. Germline V gene sequence: CDR1 GTSNPN, CDR2 SVGIG (reference sequence). The ends lost 2 bases at V and 9 bases at J; junction bases unmatched: 4. Here the CDR3 reads CAWSPTSTEQFF. In nucleotides, the CDR3 is TGTGCCTGGAGTCCGACTAGCACTGAGCAGTTCTTC. The entire variable domain, with the rest obtained from reference TRBV30 and TRBJ2-1, is as follows: SQTIHQWPATLVQPVGSPLSLECTVEGTSNPNLYWYRQAAGRGLQLLFYSVGIGQISSEVPQNLSASRPQDRQFILSSKKLLLSDSGFYLCAWSPTSTEQFFGPGTRLTVL.

V usage is TRBV7-9 and J usage is TRBJ2-1; 9 bases align to TRBD1. The J segment lost 10 bases and the V segment lost 4 bases, leaving 8 bases of the junction unmatched. Germline CDR1 reads SEHNR; CDR2 reads FQNEAQ (reference sequence). The CDR3 length is 14 residues. The CDR3 loop is CASSSGQGSREQFF. The CDR3 bases are TGTGCCAGCAGCTCCGGACAGGGGTCGAGGGAGCAGTTCTTC.

This clone was detected only once. The chain is built from TRBV6-5 and TRBJ2-7, with D perhaps matching TRBD1 (5 bases). The V end lost 0 bases, the J end lost 3 bases, and 12 bases lay between the germline ends. The CDR3 is 15 amino acids. In germline, CDR1 is MNHEY, CDR2 SVGAGI. The CDR3 spells CASSYSAGSNYEQYF. In nucleotides, the CDR3 is TGTGCCAGCAGTTACTCAGCAGGGTCCAACTACGAGCAGTACTTC.

This clone has just one count. An end of the junction does not agree with germline; a read error may underlie this. The V gene is TRBV10-3, the J gene TRBJ2-2; D gene uncertain. CDR1 is ENHRY and CDR2 is SYGVKD in the germline V gene. This CDR3 is 13 amino acids long. The CDR3 DNA reads TGTGCCATCAGTGAGTCGAACGCCGGGGAGCTGTTTTTT. This translates into CAISESNAGELFF.

This clone was picked up one time. The J gene is TRBJ2-7, the V gene TRBV4-3, with D possibly being TRBD2 (5 bases). V lost 8 bases to trimming and J lost 5 bases, with 16 bases between them. The germline V gene has CDR1 LGHNA and CDR2 YSLEER. This CDR3 is built from 13 residues. CDR3 sequence (DNA): TGCGCCAGCGCGCCCACACGGGAAAACGAGCAGTACTTC. Its translation: CASAPTRENEQYF.

As for this clone: At the DNA level, this CDR3 is encoded by other sequences in the same sample as well. The chain employs TRBV6-5 and TRBJ1-1; D possibly corresponds to TRBD1 (5 bases). Germline lookup yields CDR1 MNHEY and CDR2 SVGAGI. CDR3 length: 11 residues. Trimming cost V 2 bases and J 8 bases, with 6 bases left between them. The CDR3 here is CASSYGAEAFF. The CDR3, as DNA: TGTGCCAGCAGTTACGGGGCGGAAGCTTTCTTT.

CDR3 sequence reads: CASSFSDDYGYTF. The CDR3 nucleotides read TGTGCCAGCAGTTTCTCGGACGACTATGGCTACACCTTC. The V and J genes are TRBV28 and TRBJ1-2; D is uncertain. The CDR3 loop spans 13 amino acids. Trimming took off 3 bases at V and 3 bases at J, with 8 bases between the two ends. Germline loops: CDR1 MDHEN, CDR2 SYDVKM.

As for this clone: The same CDR3 also results from other DNA sequences found in this sample. V gene TRBV6-5 combines with J gene TRBJ1-1; D call uncertain. V gave up 6 bases and J gave up 3 bases, with 11 bases separating them. There are 13 residues in the CDR3. Germline CDR1 is MNHEY and CDR2 is SVGAGI. CDR3 residues: CASSPSVDTEAFF. As DNA, the CDR3 is TGTGCCAGCAGCCCCTCAGTGGACACTGAAGCTTTCTTT.

The chain has TRBV6-5 and TRBJ1-2, with unresolved D. With 8 bases removed from V and 0 bases from J, the gap between germline ends came to 10 bases. The CDR3 has 13 residues. Per germline, CDR1 MNHEY and CDR2 SVGAGI. For the CDR3, the DNA is TGTGCCAGCTCTGGAATAGCTAACTATGGCTACACCTTC. It encodes CASSGIANYGYTF.

The rearrangement uses TRBV5-6 and TRBJ1-6; the match to TRBD1 covers 7 bases. Germline V CDR1 and CDR2: SGHDT, YYEEEE. This CDR3 spans 14 amino acids. Trimming at V came to 4 bases and at J to 6 bases, leaving 4 bases not matched to a gene. CDR3 in amino acids: CASSRRDSNSPLHF. The CDR3 bases are TGTGCCAGCAGCCGCCGGGACAGTAATTCACCCCTCCACTTT.

As concerns this clone: The same CDR3 arises from other DNA sequences in this sample as well. V and J are TRBV5-1 and TRBJ2-7; 9 bases align to TRBD1. The CDR3 runs 14 residues. V lost 3 bases, J lost 2 bases, and 3 bases stayed unmatched. CDR1 and CDR2 from the germline V gene are SGHRS and YFSETQ. The CDR3 protein is CASSSQGATYEQYF. CDR3 DNA: TGCGCCAGCAGCTCACAGGGGGCTACCTACGAGCAGTACTTC.

A remark on this clone: The same CDR3 is also encoded by other DNA sequences in this sample. The chain carries TRBV27 and TRBJ2-3; a weak D match, TRBD2 (6 bases). The CDR3 is 12 amino acids. Deletions cut 2 bases from V and 6 bases from J, with 6 bases between. Looked up from germline, CDR1 is MNHEY and CDR2 is SMNVEV (reference sequence). CDR3 region: CASSLRGDTQYF. The CDR3 DNA follows: TGTGCCAGCAGTTTACGGGGGGATACGCAGTATTTT.

This chain joins TRBV6-6 and TRBJ2-1; D is perhaps TRBD2 (6 bases). The V end was cut by 5 bases, the J end by 4 bases, with 12 bases between. CDR3 length: 14 amino acids. The V gene's germline CDR1 is MNHNY and CDR2 SVGAGI (reference sequence). CDR3 region: CASSTIGTYNEQFF. DNA of the CDR3: TGTGCCAGCAGTACCATCGGGACTTACAATGAGCAGTTCTTC.